Presented here are 23 T cell receptor beta chains from one specimen sequenced in a study of T cell responses to AZD1222 COVID-19 vaccine. Data came from immunoSEQ multiplex PCR; TCRdb stores just in-frame clones and leaves some out. The sample comprises 100,000 to 150,000 clones, about nine tenths of which are singletons, and about a fifth rests with the top ten. Source: peripheral blood, taken on day 0 of AZD1222 vaccination. The receptor set was obtained from an adult in good health.

V usage is TRBV7-9 and J usage is TRBJ2-7, with 7 bases matching TRBD1. The CDR3 contains 15 residues. The germline gives CDR1 SEHNR, CDR2 FQNEAQ (reference sequence). Germline trimming cut 1 base from V and 2 bases from J; bases unmatched to any gene: 5. Here the CDR3 DNA reads TGTGCCAGCAGCTTAGGGGCAGGGGGAACCTACGAGCAGTACTTC. As protein: CASSLGAGGTYEQYF.

The chain carries TRBV24-1 and TRBJ1-2, with a weak D call TRBD1 (5 bases). Germline CDR1 reads KGHDR; CDR2 reads SFDVKD. V dropped 9 bases and J dropped 2 bases, with 6 bases sitting between them. The CDR3 sequence is 11 residues long. CDR3 coding DNA: TGTGCCACCGGGGGGAACTATGGCTACACCTTC. Amino acid sequence: CATGGNYGYTF.

CDR3 amino acids: CASSPKDRGIRRGNTIYF. The CDR3 DNA is TGTGCCAGCTCACCAAAGGACAGGGGGATCCGGCGCGGAAACACCATATATTTT. The chain couples TRBV18 to TRBJ1-3, with TRBD1 matching 10 bases. Germline values: CDR1 KGHSH, CDR2 LQKENI. The J segment lost 4 bases and the V segment lost 2 bases, leaving 11 bases of the junction unmatched. This CDR3 has 18 residues.

The chain recombines TRBV28 with TRBJ2-1; 10 bases agree with TRBD2. The germline gives CDR1 MDHEN, CDR2 SYDVKM. The CDR3 covers 16 residues. Trimming at V came to 2 bases and at J to 3 bases, leaving 4 bases not matched to a gene. The CDR3 here is CASSLELAGSYNEQFF. In DNA form, the CDR3 reads TGTGCCAGCAGTTTAGAACTAGCGGGAAGCTACAATGAGCAGTTCTTC.

The V and J genes are TRBV15 and TRBJ1-1; the D is unclear. Trimming pared 0 bases from V and 11 bases from J, leaving 7 bases between. Germline V CDR1 and CDR2: LNHNV, YYDKDF (reference sequence). This CDR3 comprises 11 residues. In DNA, the CDR3 is TGTGCCACCAGCAGAGATCTTCAGGCTTTCTTT. Translation: CATSRDLQAFF.

This clone has a single count. The chain has TRBV10-3 and TRBJ1-3; D gene unclear. CDR3 length: 15 residues. The V and J ends lost 6 bases and 0 bases respectively, with 12 bases between them. Germline V CDR1 and CDR2: ENHRY, SYGVKD. This chain's CDR3 is CAIRPRSDSGNTIYF. The CDR3 bases are TGTGCCATCAGACCTCGATCCGACTCTGGAAACACCATATATTTT.

The chain uses TRBV6-2 or TRBV6-3 and TRBJ1-5; TRBD1 matches at 8 bases. Per germline, CDR1 MNHEY and CDR2 SVGEGT. The V segment lost 0 bases and the J segment 2 bases; nucleotides outside the gene matches: 6. There are 17 residues in the CDR3. CDR3 in DNA: TGTGCCAGCAGTTACTCGCCAGGGGGCTTGGGCAATCAGCCCCAGCATTTT. Encoded protein: CASSYSPGGLGNQPQHF.

V is TRBV6-1 and J is TRBJ1-6, with a weak D call TRBD1 (6 bases). Trimming removed 0 bases at V and 11 bases at J, with 20 bases between. CDR1 is MNHNS and CDR2 is SASEGT in the germline V gene. The CDR3 sequence is 17 residues long. CDR3 protein: CASSEAQGPPRKAPLHF. CDR3 coding DNA: TGTGCCAGCAGTGAAGCTCAGGGGCCGCCTCGGAAGGCACCCCTCCACTTT.

The genes are TRBV7-9 and TRBJ1-2, with D tentatively TRBD1 (5 bases). This CDR3 has 14 amino acids. Trimming stripped 7 bases from V and 6 bases from J, with 18 bases between. Per germline, CDR1 SEHNR and CDR2 FQNEAQ (reference sequence). CDR3 in DNA: TGTGCCAGCAAAGCTGGGGCCGGCTGGAATGGCTACACCTTC. Amino acids: CASKAGAGWNGYTF.

This clone was picked up a small number of times. The CDR3 protein is CASGTGGVFSGYTF. CDR3 nucleotides: TGTGCCAGCGGAACAGGGGGCGTATTTAGTGGCTACACCTTC. The chain employs TRBV2 and TRBJ1-2, with 9 bases fitting TRBD1. This CDR3 contains 14 residues. The ends lost 8 bases at V and 7 bases at J; junction bases unmatched: 11. In germline, CDR1 is SNHLY, CDR2 FYNNEI.

This chain uses TRBV7-9 with TRBJ1-2; 7 positions agree with TRBD1. The CDR3 runs 15 residues. The trim removed 5 bases at V and 4 bases at J, leaving 10 bases unmatched. The germline gives CDR1 SEHNR, CDR2 FQNEAQ (reference sequence). The CDR3 sequence: CASSPWDRNLYGYTF. The CDR3 nucleotides are TGTGCCAGCAGCCCATGGGACAGAAACCTCTATGGCTACACCTTC.

The CDR3 loop is CASSIAGTEYTQAFF. Written as DNA, the CDR3 is TGTGCCAGCAGCATCGCCGGGACAGAGTATACCCAAGCTTTCTTT. The V and J genes are TRBV5-5 and TRBJ1-1, with TRBD1 matching over 7 bases. This CDR3 has 15 residues. The germline V gene has CDR1 SGHKS and CDR2 YYEKEE (reference sequence). J gave up 9 bases and V 4 bases, and 15 bases lay outside the gene matches.

This chain joins TRBV5-1 and TRBJ2-4, with D perhaps assigned TRBD1 or TRBD2 (5 bases each). The germline V gene encodes CDR1 SGHRS and CDR2 YFSETQ. This CDR3 has 14 residues. V lost 4 bases to trimming and J lost 6 bases, with 14 bases between them. The CDR3 here is CASSGGGAGNIQYF. The DNA of the CDR3 is TGCGCCAGCAGCGGGGGTGGGGCCGGAAACATTCAGTACTTC.

V usage is TRBV5-1 and J usage is TRBJ2-1; D perhaps matches TRBD2 (5 bases). The CDR3 covers 15 residues. V shed 0 bases and J shed 7 bases, with 14 bases lying between them. CDR1 SGHRS and CDR2 YFSETQ come from the germline V gene. This CDR3 reads CASSLGQPGSNEQFF. CDR3 bases: TGCGCCAGCAGCTTGGGGCAGCCGGGGAGTAATGAGCAGTTCTTC.

V usage is TRBV10-1 and J usage is TRBJ2-7; weak D call: TRBD1 (5 bases). The CDR3 runs 15 residues. Germline V CDR1 and CDR2: WNHNN, SYGVQD (reference sequence). V was shortened by 3 bases and J by 3 bases, with 15 bases between the two germline ends. The CDR3 spells CASSDPPLGVYEQYF. DNA for the CDR3: TGCGCCAGCAGTGACCCCCCATTAGGGGTCTACGAGCAGTACTTC.

The table lists this clone with a few counts. The rearrangement links TRBV28 to TRBJ1-1; D is perhaps TRBD1 (6 bases). CDR1 and CDR2 (germline): MDHEN, SYDVKM. This CDR3 has 15 residues. With 7 bases removed from V and 0 bases from J, the gap between germline ends came to 15 bases. Here the CDR3 DNA reads TGTGCCAGCATACAAGGGGGACATTTGAACACTGAAGCTTTCTTT. It codes for CASIQGGHLNTEAFF.

V is TRBV6-6 and J is TRBJ1-4; 8 bases are shared with TRBD1. Unmatched junction bases numbered 4, after V lost 2 bases and J lost 8 bases. CDR3 length equals 14 residues. Germline CDR1 is MNHNY and CDR2 is SVGAGI (reference sequence). The CDR3 loop reads CASSYRTGSEKLFF. The DNA of the CDR3 is TGTGCCAGCAGTTACAGGACAGGGTCGGAAAAACTGTTTTTT.

This clone was seen more than once but under ten times. The V gene is TRBV10-3, the J gene TRBJ1-4; TRBD1 aligns across 8 bases. Germline CDR1 and CDR2: ENHRY and SYGVKD. CDR3 length: 14 amino acids. V dropped 6 bases and J dropped 0; count of bases not matched to a gene: 0. The CDR3 loop reads CAIRDRATNEKLFF. DNA for the CDR3: TGTGCCATCAGGGACAGGGCAACTAATGAAAAACTGTTTTTT.

The V call is TRBV27, the J call TRBJ2-5, with 7 bases aligning to TRBD1. Germline-derived CDR1 and CDR2 are MNHEY and SMNVEV (reference sequence). The CDR3 spans 15 residues. Unmatched junction bases numbered 14, after V lost 9 bases and J lost 4 bases. This CDR3 reads CASPYRGRGGETQYF. The CDR3 coding sequence is TGTGCCAGTCCCTATAGGGGGCGAGGGGGAGAGACCCAGTACTTC.

The genes are TRBV30 and TRBJ2-7; 9 bases fit TRBD1. In germline, CDR1 is GTSNPN, CDR2 SVGIG (reference sequence). The V gene end was trimmed by 0 bases and the J gene end by 5 bases; junction bases not matched to a gene: 8. The CDR3 is 15 amino acids. The CDR3 here is CAWSVGTGRWDEQYF. The CDR3 DNA is TGTGCCTGGAGTGTCGGGACAGGGAGGTGGGACGAGCAGTACTTC.

This clone was seen only once. The chain is built from TRBV3-1 (or the pseudogene TRBV3-2) and TRBJ2-7; D tentatively fits TRBD1 or TRBD2 (5 bases each). V dropped 1 base and J dropped 6 bases, with 13 bases sitting between them. CDR1 LGHDT and CDR2 YNNKEL come from the germline V gene (reference sequence). CDR3 length equals 14 residues. The CDR3 region is CASSQGGSWIEQYF. The CDR3 DNA reads TGTGCCAGCAGCCAAGGGGGGAGTTGGATCGAGCAGTACTTC.

This sequence joins TRBV14 and TRBJ2-1; no clear D gene. The V end was cut by 0 bases, the J end by 8 bases, with 11 bases between. The CDR3 spans 14 residues. Germline CDR1 is SGHDN and CDR2 is FVKESK. The CDR3: CASSQDMVSYEQFF. For the CDR3, the DNA is TGTGCCAGCAGCCAAGATATGGTTAGCTATGAGCAGTTCTTC. The full variable domain, with the rest looked up from reference TRBV14 and TRBJ2-1, is EAGVTQFPSHSVIEKGQTVTLRCDPISGHDNLYWYRRVMGKEIKFLLHFVKESKQDESGMPNNRFLAERTGGTYSTLKVQPAELEDSGVYFCASSQDMVSYEQFFGPGTRLTVL.

The J gene is TRBJ2-7, the V gene TRBV5-4; D is perhaps TRBD2 (6 bases). The V and J ends lost 4 bases and 6 bases respectively, with 8 bases between them. CDR3 length: 11 residues. The germline gives CDR1 SGHNT, CDR2 YYREEE (reference sequence). The CDR3 loop is CASSREAEQYF. CDR3 nucleotides: TGTGCCAGCAGCAGGGAGGCCGAGCAGTACTTC.